The sequence of this T cell receptor beta chain was determined in a study of CD8 T cells in ankylosing spondylitis. Findings and limits, study-wide: Matched ankylosing spondylitis synovial fluid reportedly showed significant enrichment of disease-linked clones.

Trimming pared 6 bases from V and 7 bases from J, leaving 19 bases between. This CDR3 is 15 amino acids long. Germline V gives CDR1 SNHLY, CDR2 FYNNEI. TCRdb independently ran MiXCR on the 5' RACE reads; one entry per CDR3 protein. The sample lists 300,000 to 350,000 distinct CDR3 sequences, under 14% occurring once. This clonotype was found a few times. Its antigen is still unknown. Source material: blood, either unsorted or a sorted T cell fraction (not recorded which). The chain has TRBV2 and TRBJ1-5; a weak D match, TRBD1 (6 bases). The sequence was obtained from a female donor with ankylosing spondylitis or in good health (not recorded which). CDR3 region: CASRDDRRQKQPQHF. CDR3 bases: TGTGCCAGCAGAGACGACAGGCGTCAAAAACAGCCCCAGCATTTT.